Presented here are 18 T cell receptor beta chains from one specimen sequenced in a study of regulatory T cells in long-lasting Graves disease. Arm-PCR of CDR3 regions with iRepertoire HTBI primers generated TCR beta libraries. In TCRdb, the multiplex PCR reads were re-called with MiXCR into one record per CDR3 protein. The repertoire holds about 340,000 distinct CDR3 sequences, with around a fifth as singletons. Time point of the sample: persistent/refractory GD, antithyroid drugs over 5 years with positive TRAb. RNA isolated from PBMCs was used to make the TCR library. This specimen consisted of peripheral blood mononuclear cells (PBMCs), obtained when the disease was refractory, from a patient treated with antithyroid drugs. The receptors originated from a female donor with Graves disease.

This clonotype was detected ten times or more. The rearrangement joins TRBV30 to TRBJ1-2; no reliable D call. CDR3 length equals 15 residues. The V gene lost 3 bases and the J gene lost 4 bases, with 18 bases spanning the gap. Looked up from germline, CDR1 is GTSNPN and CDR2 is SVGIG (reference sequence). The CDR3 DNA sequence: TGTGCCTGGAGACCTACCCGGGATTTACTCTATGGCTACACCTTC. This gives the protein CAWRPTRDLLYGYTF.

This clonotype has just a few counts. J is TRBJ1-2 and V is TRBV7-2, with TRBD1 identical over 7 bases. Looked up from germline, CDR1 is SGHTA and CDR2 is FQGNSA. V was clipped by 5 bases and J by 4 bases; unmatched bases: 7. This CDR3 comprises 14 residues. CDR3 protein: CASSKRQGAYGYTF. CDR3 sequence (DNA): TGTGCCAGCAGCAAAAGACAGGGCGCCTATGGCTACACCTTC. The full variable domain, rest sourced from reference TRBV7-2 and TRBJ1-2, is GAGVSQSPSNKVTEKGKDVELRCDPISGHTALYWYRQSLGQGLEFLIYFQGNSAPDKSGLPSDRFSAERTGGSVSTLTIQRTQQEDSAVYLCASSKRQGAYGYTFGSGTRLTVV.

This clonotype was counted many times. The gene calls are TRBV11-2 and TRBJ1-1; 8 bases agree with TRBD1. CDR3 size: 15 residues. Germline CDR1 reads SGHAT; CDR2 reads FQNNGV. J gave up 3 bases and V 5 bases, and 8 bases lay outside the gene matches. The CDR3 is CASSIRGHLYTEAFF. CDR3 DNA: TGTGCCAGCAGCATCAGGGGGCATTTGTACACTGAAGCTTTCTTT. The variable domain in full, with the rest retrieved from reference TRBV11-2 and TRBJ1-1, is EAGVAQSPRYKIIEKRQSVAFWCNPISGHATLYWYQQILGQGPKLLIQFQNNGVVDDSQLPKDRFSAERLKGVDSTLKIQPAKLEDSAVYLCASSIRGHLYTEAFFGQGTRLTVV.

The chain recombines TRBV9 with TRBJ1-2; 12 nucleotides line up with TRBD1. This CDR3 is built from 15 residues. Germline assignment: CDR1 SGDLS and CDR2 YYNGEE. V shed 3 bases, J shed 4 bases, and the junction held 4 bases outside the gene matches. The DNA of the CDR3 is TGTGCCAGCAGCGAGGGACAGGGGGCGGCCTATGGCTACACCTTC. This encodes CASSEGQGAAYGYTF.

This clonotype was seen repeatedly, ten times or more. This chain joins TRBV12-5 and TRBJ2-2; TRBD1 agrees at 9 bases. The CDR3 length is 15 residues. The germline V gene has CDR1 LGHNT and CDR2 FRNRAP. V lost 6 bases to trimming and J lost 3 bases; unmatched junction nucleotides: 5. DNA for the CDR3: TGTGCTAGTGGGGGGGACAGGGTTTACACCGGGGAGCTGTTTTTT. Its translation: CASGGDRVYTGELFF.

This clonotype was counted at least ten times. The chain couples TRBV2 to TRBJ1-5; 8 bases align to TRBD1. The length of the CDR3 is 13 residues. Germline-derived CDR1 and CDR2 are SNHLY and FYNNEI. V was clipped by 7 bases and J by 6 bases; unmatched bases: 5. The CDR3 DNA sequence: TGTGCCAGCACCGACGACAGGGGTCAGCCCCAGCATTTT. The encoded protein is CASTDDRGQPQHF.

Many counts were recorded for this clonotype. V and J are TRBV12-3 or TRBV12-4 and TRBJ1-4; 9 positions match TRBD1. The CDR3 has 18 residues. The V segment lost 1 base and the J segment 3 bases; nucleotides outside the gene matches: 9. CDR3 loop: CASSLEGQGIVANEKLFF. The CDR3 DNA is TGTGCCAGCAGTTTAGAGGGACAGGGAATCGTAGCTAATGAAAAACTGTTTTTT.

This clonotype was observed a handful of times. One base away lies a much larger clone, so this may be a sequencing read error. This chain joins TRBV10-3 and TRBJ2-2; a possible D gene is TRBD1 (6 bases). In germline, CDR1 is ENHRY, CDR2 SYGVKD. The CDR3 runs to 13 residues. V lost 7 bases and J 1 base, leaving 7 bases between the germline ends. In nucleotides, the CDR3 is TGTGCCATCAAGACAGGGAACACCGGGGAGCTGTTTTTT. It codes for CAIKTGNTGELFF.

This clonotype showed up many times. V is TRBV10-2 and J is TRBJ2-7; TRBD2 aligns across 9 bases. V shed 7 bases and J 3 bases; nucleotides not matched to a gene: 13. The CDR3 has 16 amino acids. Germline-derived CDR1 and CDR2 are WSHSY and SAAADI. The CDR3 DNA is TGCGCCAGCACCAAAACAGGGTCTAGCGGGGTCTACGAGCAGTACTTC. This codes for CASTKTGSSGVYEQYF.

V gene TRBV5-1 combines with J gene TRBJ2-2; D unresolved. This CDR3 comprises 16 residues. Trimming left V 4 bases short and J 1 base short, with 14 bases between. CDR1 and CDR2 (germline): SGHRS, YFSETQ. CDR3 DNA: TGCGCCAGCAGCATGCTGAGATCAAAGAACACCGGGGAGCTGTTTTTT. It is translated as CASSMLRSKNTGELFF.

This clonotype has ten or more counts. V and J are TRBV7-2 and TRBJ2-7, with 8 bases identical to TRBD1. This CDR3 region has 16 residues. The ends lost 0 bases at V and 4 bases at J; junction bases unmatched: 8. CDR1 and CDR2 (germline): SGHTA, FQGNSA. The CDR3 DNA reads as TGTGCCAGCAGCTTAGCAATTCAGGGGGCGCGATACGAGCAGTACTTC. It yields the protein CASSLAIQGARYEQYF.

This clonotype was recorded many times. The chain employs TRBV12-3 or TRBV12-4 and TRBJ1-5; a weak D match, TRBD1 (5 bases). The CDR3 covers 15 residues. V shed 2 bases and J shed 2 bases, with 10 bases lying between them. The CDR3 nucleotides read TGTGCCAGCAGTTTACGGGGGATGGGCAATCAGCCCCAGCATTTT. Residues: CASSLRGMGNQPQHF.

This clonotype was detected ten times or more. The gene calls are TRBV7-9 and TRBJ2-2; D is undetermined. V was trimmed by 5 bases and J by 3 bases, leaving 7 bases between them. This CDR3 has 13 residues. Germline V gives CDR1 SEHNR, CDR2 FQNEAQ (reference sequence). CDR3 sequence reads: CASSVRDTGELFF. CDR3 coding DNA: TGTGCCAGCAGCGTCCGGGACACCGGGGAGCTGTTTTTT.

This clonotype was picked up a small number of times. The V gene is TRBV9, the J gene TRBJ2-5; D possibly corresponds to TRBD1 (6 bases). Between the trimmed V and J ends, which lost 4 bases and 3 bases, there was a span of 13 bases. The germline V gene has CDR1 SGDLS and CDR2 YYNGEE. This CDR3 region has 14 residues. The CDR3 region has the DNA TGTGCCAGCAGCCCGACGGCAGGGGAAGAGACCCAGTACTTC. This sequence encodes CASSPTAGEETQYF. Combining the CDR3 with reference TRBV9 and TRBJ2-5 gives the whole variable domain DSGVTQTPKHLITATGQRVTLRCSPRSGDLSVYWYQQSLDQGLQFLIQYYNGEERAKGNILERFSAQQFPDLHSELNLSSLELGDSALYFCASSPTAGEETQYFGPGTRLLVL.

Worth noting for this clonotype: The junction and the germline gene differ at one end; a read error may be behind it. The chain joins TRBV10-3 to TRBJ1-6; D not resolved. The CDR3 is made up of 16 amino acids. The V gene's germline CDR1 is ENHRY and CDR2 SYGVKD. The CDR3 DNA reads TGTGCCATCAGTGAGACACCTACCCCCTATAATTCACCCCCCCACTTT. Its protein is CAISETPTPYNSPPHF.

The chain carries TRBV18 and TRBJ1-1; D possibly corresponds to TRBD1 (5 bases). The CDR3 is made up of 14 amino acids. The V gene lost 5 bases and the J gene lost 6 bases, with 16 bases spanning the gap. In germline, CDR1 is KGHSH, CDR2 LQKENI. The CDR3 is CASSFTKTVSEAFF. The CDR3 region has the DNA TGTGCCAGCTCATTCACTAAGACAGTCTCTGAAGCTTTCTTT.

This clonotype was observed many times. The rearrangement links TRBV7-9 to TRBJ1-1; unclear D gene. Germline assignment: CDR1 SEHNR and CDR2 FQNEAQ (reference sequence). CDR3 length equals 13 residues. V was trimmed by 1 base and J by 2 bases, leaving 5 bases between them. DNA of the CDR3: TGTGCCAGCAGCTTAGAGTATAACACTGAAGCTTTCTTT. This encodes CASSLEYNTEAFF.

This clonotype was recorded many times. The rearrangement joins TRBV9 to TRBJ1-2; TRBD1 is a possible D gene (6 bases). Germline V gene sequence: CDR1 SGDLS, CDR2 YYNGEE. Trimming stripped 3 bases from V and 1 base from J, with 7 bases between. This CDR3 region has 13 residues. The CDR3, as DNA: TGTGCCAGCAGCGCCAGGGGTAACTATGGCTACACCTTC. It yields the protein CASSARGNYGYTF.